The 25 T cell receptor beta chains below were found in one sample sequenced in a study of monozygotic twins with inflammatory bowel disease. From its re-call of the 5' RACE reads, TCRdb lists each CDR3 protein once, without DNA. The clone table shows some 130,000 distinct CDR3 sequences, with the ten largest holding more than 0.95%. The sample was blood. The receptors originated from a human donor with ulcerative colitis or Crohn's disease, or a healthy co-twin of an affected twin (not recorded which).

The gene calls are TRBV7-9 and TRBJ2-7. The germline gives CDR1 SEHNR, CDR2 FQNEAQ (reference sequence). The CDR3 has 14 amino acids. The chain's CDR3 is CASTFSGNSYEQYF. Full variable domain (missing parts from reference TRBV7-9 and TRBJ2-7): DTGVSQNPRHKITKRGQNVTFRCDPISEHNRLYWYRQTLGQGPEFLTYFQNEAQLEKSRLLSDRFSAERPKGSFSTLEIQRTEQGDSAMYLCASTFSGNSYEQYFGPGTRLTVT.

The chain joins TRBV7-9 to TRBJ2-1. This CDR3 spans 14 amino acids. CDR1 and CDR2 from the germline V gene are SEHNR and FQNEAQ (reference sequence). This CDR3 reads CASSLSTGYNEQFF.

The J gene is TRBJ2-1, the V gene TRBV6-5; TCRdb calls TRBD2, which cannot be checked without DNA. From germline, CDR1 is MNHEY and CDR2 SVGAGI. CDR3 length: 16 residues. This CDR3 reads CASSYPGGRAPNEQFF.

J is TRBJ1-6 and V is TRBV7-3; TCRdb gives TRBD1 as the D gene, but with no DNA this cannot be confirmed. CDR1 and CDR2 from the germline V gene are SGHTA and FQGTGA. The CDR3 is made up of 14 amino acids. CDR3 sequence reads: CASSFTGADSPLHF.

The chain recombines TRBV5-4 with TRBJ2-1; the TCRdb call, TRBD2, lacks DNA for checking. The germline CDR1 and CDR2 sequences are SGHNT and YYREEE (reference sequence). This CDR3 contains 16 residues. The CDR3 here is CASSLGGLAGAHEQFF.

The V and J genes are TRBV5-5 and TRBJ2-5; TCRdb reports TRBD1, a call that lacks DNA to check it against. The CDR3 extends over 14 amino acids. The V gene's germline CDR1 is SGHKS and CDR2 YYEKEE (reference sequence). This CDR3 is CASSLEFGTGDQYF. Filled out from reference TRBV5-5 and TRBJ2-5, the complete variable domain reads DAGVTQSPTHLIKTRGQQVTLRCSPISGHKSVSWYQQVLGQGPQFIFQYYEKEERGRGNFPDRFSARQFPNYSSELNVNALLLGDSALYLCASSLEFGTGDQYFGPGTRLLVL.

The chain combines TRBV27 with TRBJ1-1; TCRdb's D gene call, TRBD1, goes unchecked for lack of DNA. Germline assignment: CDR1 MNHEY and CDR2 SMNVEV (reference sequence). The CDR3 consists of 14 residues. The CDR3 region is CASSHRDRGSEAFF.

The V and J genes are TRBV7-9 and TRBJ2-3. The CDR3 extends over 14 amino acids. CDR1 SEHNR and CDR2 FQNEAQ come from the germline V gene (reference sequence). CDR3 amino acids: CASSTMLGWDTQYF.

The chain is built from TRBV28 and TRBJ2-7; as DNA is missing, the TRBD1 call by TCRdb cannot be tested. Germline CDR1 MDHEN, CDR2 SYDVKM. The CDR3 has 14 amino acids. CDR3 sequence reads: CASSSDRQTYEQYF.

This chain uses TRBV7-9 with TRBJ2-1; checking the TCRdb D call of TRBD1 is not possible without DNA. The CDR3 extends over 15 amino acids. Germline-derived CDR1 and CDR2 are SEHNR and FQNEAQ (reference sequence). The CDR3 sequence: CASSSQGGSYNEQFF.

Here the CDR3 reads CASSLEQGYYGYTF. The rearrangement uses TRBV5-1 and TRBJ1-2; TCRdb lists TRBD1, though no DNA is available to test this call. In germline, CDR1 is SGHRS, CDR2 YFSETQ. The CDR3 runs 14 residues.

The gene calls are TRBV6-1 and TRBJ1-1. The CDR3 totals 13 residues. Germline assignment: CDR1 MNHNS and CDR2 SASEGT. CDR3 sequence: CASSINWDTEAFF.

The chain employs TRBV7-8 and TRBJ2-1; lacking DNA, the TRBD2 call made by TCRdb goes unchecked. The CDR3 is 15 residues long. The V gene's germline CDR1 is SGHVS and CDR2 FQNEAQ. The CDR3 region is CASSSPMGRLDEQFF.

The J gene is TRBJ2-3, the V gene TRBV11-3; checking the TCRdb D call of TRBD1 is not possible without DNA. This CDR3 is 17 amino acids long. Germline V lookup: CDR1 SGHNT, CDR2 YENEEA. CDR3 protein: CASSSPGTNMGGDTQYF. The complete variable domain, with remaining parts taken from reference TRBV11-3 and TRBJ2-3, reads EAGVVQSPRYKIIEKKQPVAFWCNPISGHNTLYWYLQNLGQGPELLIRYENEEAVDDSQLPKDRFSAERLKGVDSTLKIQPAELGDSAVYLCASSSPGTNMGGDTQYFGPGTRLTVL.

V is TRBV19 and J is TRBJ2-7; TCRdb names TRBD2, which stays unverified in the absence of DNA. The CDR3 extends over 15 amino acids. Germline V lookup: CDR1 LNHDA, CDR2 SQIVND (reference sequence). This chain's CDR3 is CASSSQAGGINEQYF. The whole variable domain, filled in from reference TRBV19 and TRBJ2-7, reads DGGITQSPKYLFRKEGQNVTLSCEQNLNHDAMYWYRQDPGQGLRLIYYSQIVNDFQKGDIAEGYSVSREKKESFPLTVTSAQKNPTAFYLCASSSQAGGINEQYFGPGTRLTVT.

This rearrangement joins TRBV7-3 to TRBJ2-5; TCRdb selects TRBD1, and the lack of DNA leaves this call unchecked. CDR3 length: 15 amino acids. CDR1 is SGHTA and CDR2 is FQGTGA in the germline V gene. CDR3 amino acids: CASSLDPGSQETQYF.

This chain uses TRBV5-8 with TRBJ2-2; TCRdb proposes TRBD1, but this gene call is untestable without DNA. The length of the CDR3 is 16 residues. The germline CDR1 and CDR2 sequences are SGHTS and YDEGEE. The CDR3 is CASSSNRGEANGELFF.

The J gene is TRBJ2-1, the V gene TRBV9; TCRdb's D gene call, TRBD1, goes unchecked for lack of DNA. Germline V gives CDR1 SGDLS, CDR2 YYNGEE. CDR3 length equals 15 residues. CDR3 residues: CASSVHGIKDNEQFF. The whole variable domain, remainder taken from reference TRBV9 and TRBJ2-1, is DSGVTQTPKHLITATGQRVTLRCSPRSGDLSVYWYQQSLDQGLQFLIQYYNGEERAKGNILERFSAQQFPDLHSELNLSSLELGDSALYFCASSVHGIKDNEQFFGPGTRLTVL.

The V and J genes are TRBV11-2 and TRBJ2-2; TCRdb gives TRBD2 as the D gene, but with no DNA this cannot be confirmed. CDR1 is SGHAT and CDR2 is FQNNGV in the germline V gene. The CDR3 consists of 18 residues. The chain's CDR3 is CASSLQREAPSNTGELFF.

The CDR3 protein is CSARRTEGYGYTF. The rearrangement uses TRBV20-1 and TRBJ1-2; TCRdb's D call, TRBD1, is unchecked because there is no DNA. CDR3 length equals 13 residues. Germline V lookup: CDR1 DFQATT, CDR2 SNEGSKA (reference sequence).

The rearrangement joins TRBV20-1 to TRBJ1-6; the D gene TCRdb calls, TRBD1, cannot be checked with no DNA. The CDR3 totals 12 residues. Germline V lookup: CDR1 DFQATT, CDR2 SNEGSKA (reference sequence). This CDR3 is CSASQGNSPLHF.

V and J are TRBV6-5 and TRBJ2-1; the D call from TCRdb, TRBD2, cannot be confirmed without DNA. Germline values: CDR1 MNHEY, CDR2 SVGAGI. The CDR3 has 13 residues. The chain's CDR3 is CASRPGLAGEQFF.

V usage is TRBV6-1 and J usage is TRBJ2-1; checking the TCRdb D call of TRBD1 is not possible without DNA. The CDR3 covers 15 residues. Germline CDR1 and CDR2: MNHNS and SASEGT. The chain's CDR3 is CASSPDRDSYNEQFF.

V gene TRBV28 combines with J gene TRBJ1-5. This CDR3 is 16 amino acids long. Germline CDR1 reads MDHEN; CDR2 reads SYDVKM. The CDR3 spells CASSLWAGSLNQPQHF.

The V and J genes are TRBV14 and TRBJ1-6; TCRdb designates TRBD1, a call that cannot be tested without DNA. This CDR3 has 14 amino acids. Germline-derived CDR1 and CDR2 are SGHDN and FVKESK. CDR3 residues: CASSPDRSNSPLHF.